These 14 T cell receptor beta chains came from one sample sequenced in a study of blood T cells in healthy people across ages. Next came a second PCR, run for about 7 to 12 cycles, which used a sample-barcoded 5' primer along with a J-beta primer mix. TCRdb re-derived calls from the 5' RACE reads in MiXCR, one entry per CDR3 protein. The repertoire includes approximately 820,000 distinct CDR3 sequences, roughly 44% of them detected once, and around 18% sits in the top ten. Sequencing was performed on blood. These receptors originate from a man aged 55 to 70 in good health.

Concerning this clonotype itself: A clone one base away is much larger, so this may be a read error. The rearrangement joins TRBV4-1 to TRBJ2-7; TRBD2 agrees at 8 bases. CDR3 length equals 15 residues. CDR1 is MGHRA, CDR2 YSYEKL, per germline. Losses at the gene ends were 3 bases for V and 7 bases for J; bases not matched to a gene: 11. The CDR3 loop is CASSQRGTRNNEQYF. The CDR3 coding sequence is TGCGCCAGCAGCCAGAGGGGGACTAGGAACAATGAGCAGTACTTC.

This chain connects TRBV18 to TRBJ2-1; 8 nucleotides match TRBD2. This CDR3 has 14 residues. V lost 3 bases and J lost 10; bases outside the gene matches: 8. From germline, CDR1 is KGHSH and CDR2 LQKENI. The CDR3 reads CASSPGLGVGEQFF. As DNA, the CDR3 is TGTGCCAGCTCACCGGGACTAGGGGTTGGGGAGCAGTTCTTC.

CDR3 bases: TGTGCCAGCAGCTTTGAGGCAGCTAGATCCTACGAGCAGTACTTC. Translating gives CASSFEAARSYEQYF. V gene TRBV7-9 combines with J gene TRBJ2-7; D uncertain. CDR3 length equals 15 residues. V lost 3 bases to trimming and J lost 1 base, with 13 bases between them. Per the germline V gene, CDR1 is SEHNR and CDR2 is FQNEAQ (reference sequence).

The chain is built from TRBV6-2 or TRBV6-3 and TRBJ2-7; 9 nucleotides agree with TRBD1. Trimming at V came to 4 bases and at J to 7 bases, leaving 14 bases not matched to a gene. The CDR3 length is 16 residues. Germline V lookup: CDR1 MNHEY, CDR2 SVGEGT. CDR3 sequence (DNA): TGTGCCAGCAGTTCCTACGGGACAGGGACGAGTAGGGAGCAGTACTTC. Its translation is CASSSYGTGTSREQYF.

This chain's CDR3 is CASSKTDRDRGYEQYF. The CDR3 DNA follows: TGTGCCAGCAGCAAAACCGACCGGGACAGGGGTTACGAGCAGTACTTC. The chain joins TRBV21-1 to TRBJ2-7; the D call of TRBD1 is as the table states it, not checked on the DNA. TRBV21-1 is a pseudogene. This CDR3 has 16 residues.

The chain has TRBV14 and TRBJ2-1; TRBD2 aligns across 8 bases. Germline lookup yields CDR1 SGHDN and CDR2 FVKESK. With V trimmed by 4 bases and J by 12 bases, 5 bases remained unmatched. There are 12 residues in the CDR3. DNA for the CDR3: TGTGCCAGCAGCCTGAGCGGGGGAGGGCAGTTCTTC. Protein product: CASSLSGGGQFF.

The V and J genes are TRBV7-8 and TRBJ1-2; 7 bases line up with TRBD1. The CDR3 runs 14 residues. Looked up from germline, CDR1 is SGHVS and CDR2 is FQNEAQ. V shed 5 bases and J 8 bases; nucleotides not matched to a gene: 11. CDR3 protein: CASSIDRVARGYTF. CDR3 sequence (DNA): TGTGCCAGCAGCATAGACAGGGTAGCACGGGGCTACACCTTC.

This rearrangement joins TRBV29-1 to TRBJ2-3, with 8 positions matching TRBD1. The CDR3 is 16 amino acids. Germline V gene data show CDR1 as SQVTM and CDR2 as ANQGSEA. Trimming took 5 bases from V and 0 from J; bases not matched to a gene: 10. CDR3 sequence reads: CSVHFPGGRSTDTQYF. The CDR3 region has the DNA TGCAGCGTTCACTTCCCAGGGGGCCGGAGCACAGATACGCAGTATTTT.

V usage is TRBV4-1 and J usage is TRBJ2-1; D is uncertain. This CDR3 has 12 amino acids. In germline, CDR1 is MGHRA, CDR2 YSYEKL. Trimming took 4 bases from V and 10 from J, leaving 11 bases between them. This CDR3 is CASSRPPGEQFF. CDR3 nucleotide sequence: TGCGCCAGCAGCCGACCTCCCGGGGAGCAGTTCTTC.

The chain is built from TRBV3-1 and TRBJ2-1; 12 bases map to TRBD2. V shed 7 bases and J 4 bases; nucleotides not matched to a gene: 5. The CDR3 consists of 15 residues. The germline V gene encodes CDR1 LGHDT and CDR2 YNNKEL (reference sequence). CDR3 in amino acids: CASIPSGGAYNEQFF. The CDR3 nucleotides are TGTGCCAGCATCCCTAGCGGGGGGGCTTACAATGAGCAGTTCTTC.

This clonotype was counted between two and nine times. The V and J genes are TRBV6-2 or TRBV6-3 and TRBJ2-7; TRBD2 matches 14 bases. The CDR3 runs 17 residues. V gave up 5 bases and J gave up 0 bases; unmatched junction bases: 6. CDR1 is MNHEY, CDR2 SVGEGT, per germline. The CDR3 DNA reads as TGTGCCAGCAGTATCACCGGGACTAGCGGGGGCTCCTACGAGCAGTACTTC. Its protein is CASSITGTSGGSYEQYF.

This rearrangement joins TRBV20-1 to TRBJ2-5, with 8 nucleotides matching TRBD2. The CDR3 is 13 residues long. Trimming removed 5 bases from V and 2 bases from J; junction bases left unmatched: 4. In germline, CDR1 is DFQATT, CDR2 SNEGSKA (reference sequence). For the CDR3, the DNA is TGCAGTGCTCACCGGGGGGGACAAGAGACCCAGTACTTC. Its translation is CSAHRGGQETQYF.

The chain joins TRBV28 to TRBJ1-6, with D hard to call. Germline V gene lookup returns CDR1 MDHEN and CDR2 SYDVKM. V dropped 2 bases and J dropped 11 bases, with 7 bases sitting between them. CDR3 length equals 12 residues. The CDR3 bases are TGTGCCAGCAGTTTAGGCCAGCCACCCCTCCACTTT. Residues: CASSLGQPPLHF.

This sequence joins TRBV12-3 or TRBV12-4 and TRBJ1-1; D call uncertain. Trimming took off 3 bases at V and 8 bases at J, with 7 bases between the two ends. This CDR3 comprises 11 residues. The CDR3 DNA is TGTGCCAGCAGTTTCCGCCAGGAAGCTTTCTTT. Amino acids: CASSFRQEAFF.